The next 13 T cell receptor beta chains were all read from a single sample in a study of beta chain features in type 1 diabetes. The investigators reverse transcribed all of the isolated RNA, so they sequenced expressed TCRB transcripts. Measured with immunoSEQ multiplex PCR; TCRdb has only the in-frame clones, and not every one. The top ten clones hold around 0.01% of a sample with 300,000 to 450,000 clones, 10% to 15% of them seen once. No cognate antigen is known for these TCRs. Study-level results: Across all four CD4+ subsets, people with type 1 diabetes showed modestly shorter TCRB CDR3s.

Source material: naive CD4+ T cells from blood. Receptor source: a young woman with type 1 diabetes.

This clone was detected a few times. The chain has TRBV28 and TRBJ1-2; 7 positions agree with TRBD1. The CDR3 has 14 residues. Germline V gene lookup returns CDR1 MDHEN and CDR2 SYDVKM. Trimming cost V 2 bases and J 8 bases; bases outside gene matches: 8. The CDR3 protein is CASSLPMDRLGYTF. As DNA, the CDR3 is TGTGCCAGCAGTTTACCGATGGACAGGTTAGGCTACACCTTC.

This clone turned up a few times. Other DNA sequences in this sample translate to the same CDR3. The chain recombines TRBV7-3 with TRBJ2-3; a possible D gene is TRBD1 (6 bases). V was cut by 2 bases and J by 1 base, with 7 bases left in between. Germline V lookup: CDR1 SGHTA, CDR2 FQGTGA. The CDR3 loop spans 14 amino acids. The CDR3 sequence is CASSLAGGTDTQYF. CDR3 nucleotide sequence: TGTGCCAGCAGCTTAGCAGGGGGCACAGATACGCAGTATTTT.

This clone was found a few times. The rearrangement joins TRBV7-3 to TRBJ2-1; 7 bases map to TRBD2. CDR1 SGHTA and CDR2 FQGTGA come from the germline V gene. The CDR3 is made up of 15 amino acids. The ends lost 5 bases at V and 4 bases at J; junction bases unmatched: 8. The DNA for the CDR3 is TGTGCCAGCAGCCTAAGCGGGGCTACATACAATGAGCAGTTCTTC. It yields the protein CASSLSGATYNEQFF. Filled out from reference TRBV7-3 and TRBJ2-1, the complete variable domain reads GAGVSQTPSNKVTEKGKYVELRCDPISGHTALYWYRQSLGQGPEFLIYFQGTGAADDSGLPNDRFFAVRPEGSVSTLKIQRTERGDSAVYLCASSLSGATYNEQFFGPGTRLTVL.

This clone was observed a handful of times. The chain couples TRBV20-1 to TRBJ1-2, with no clear D. Trimming cost V 1 base and J 8 bases, with 8 bases left between them. This CDR3 spans 11 amino acids. CDR1 is DFQATT, CDR2 SNEGSKA, per germline (reference sequence). The CDR3 protein is CSARGGTGYTF. CDR3 coding DNA: TGCAGTGCTAGAGGAGGCACCGGCTACACCTTC.

This clone was recorded a few times. The rearrangement joins TRBV30 to TRBJ1-5, with 7 positions matching TRBD1. V dropped 1 base and J dropped 4; count of bases not matched to a gene: 4. CDR1 is GTSNPN and CDR2 is SVGIG in the germline V gene (reference sequence). The CDR3 runs to 14 residues. The CDR3 DNA follows: TGTGCCTGGAGTGGGGGGACAGCAAATCAGCCCCAGCATTTT. Translating gives CAWSGGTANQPQHF.

This clone appeared a few times. The genes are TRBV5-1 and TRBJ2-1; 7 bases match TRBD2. The V gene end was trimmed by 0 bases and the J gene end by 5 bases; junction bases not matched to a gene: 8. The CDR3 spans 16 residues. Per the germline V gene, CDR1 is SGHRS and CDR2 is YFSETQ. The CDR3 protein is CASSLGPSGVNNEQFF. The CDR3 coding sequence is TGCGCCAGCAGCTTGGGGCCCAGCGGGGTCAACAATGAGCAGTTCTTC. The complete variable domain, with remaining parts taken from reference TRBV5-1 and TRBJ2-1, reads KAGVTQTPRYLIKTRGQQVTLSCSPISGHRSVSWYQQTPGQGLQFLFEYFSETQRNKGNFPGRFSGRQFSNSRSEMNVSTLELGDSALYLCASSLGPSGVNNEQFFGPGTRLTVL.

This clone has more than one count but fewer than ten. The chain employs TRBV25-1 and TRBJ1-6; perhaps TRBD1 as D (5 bases). Trimming removed 4 bases from V and 6 bases from J, with 10 bases in between. The CDR3 has 14 residues. The germline gives CDR1 MGHDK, CDR2 SYGVNS. CDR3 sequence: CASSARGSNSPLHF. The CDR3 DNA is TGTGCCAGCAGTGCAAGGGGCTCTAATTCACCCCTCCACTTT.

The rearrangement uses TRBV2 and TRBJ2-1; D gene ambiguous. The CDR3 loop spans 13 amino acids. Between the trimmed V and J ends, which lost 7 bases and 8 bases, there was a span of 15 bases. Germline lookup yields CDR1 SNHLY and CDR2 FYNNEI. Here the CDR3 DNA reads TGTGCCAGCAAGCCCTCTGAACTCCATGAGCAGTTCTTC. Translation: CASKPSELHEQFF.

This chain connects TRBV2 to TRBJ2-1; tentatively, D is TRBD2 (7 bases). Trimming shortened V by 5 bases and J by 7 bases, and 15 bases separated the two germline ends. The CDR3 is 14 residues long. Germline CDR1 and CDR2: SNHLY and FYNNEI. The CDR3 sequence: CASSTRGGRNEQFF. Written as DNA, the CDR3 is TGTGCCAGCAGTACGAGGGGGGGCCGGAATGAGCAGTTCTTC.

This clone was seen a handful of times. V and J are TRBV5-4 and TRBJ2-5; D is possibly TRBD1 (6 bases). The CDR3 contains 14 residues. V dropped 1 base and J dropped 4 bases, with 11 bases sitting between them. The germline V gene encodes CDR1 SGHNT and CDR2 YYREEE (reference sequence). For the CDR3, the DNA is TGTGCCAGCAGCTTGACAGGGTTGGGAGAGACCCAGTACTTC. This sequence encodes CASSLTGLGETQYF. Full variable domain (outside the CDR3, taken from reference TRBV5-4 and TRBJ2-5): ETGVTQSPTHLIKTRGQQVTLRCSSQSGHNTVSWYQQALGQGPQFIFQYYREEENGRGNFPPRFSGLQFPNYSSELNVNALELDDSALYLCASSLTGLGETQYFGPGTRLLVL.

The gene calls are TRBV7-2 and TRBJ1-2; TRBD1 agrees at 10 bases. The CDR3 extends over 14 amino acids. Germline V gene lookup returns CDR1 SGHTA and CDR2 FQGNSA. V lost 11 bases, J lost 8 bases, and 14 bases stayed unmatched. The CDR3, as DNA: TGTGCCTCGGCTCCCGGGACAGGGGCGGCGGGCTACACCTTC. As protein: CASAPGTGAAGYTF.

The gene calls are TRBV5-1 and TRBJ1-1, with no clear D. The V and J ends lost 0 bases and 1 base respectively, with 7 bases between them. This CDR3 is built from 14 residues. The germline V gene has CDR1 SGHRS and CDR2 YFSETQ. The CDR3 sequence: CASSLGQENTEAFF. The CDR3 DNA reads as TGCGCCAGCAGCTTGGGGCAGGAGAACACTGAAGCTTTCTTT.

This clone was seen only a few times. The rearrangement links TRBV20-1 to TRBJ1-1; 8 positions match TRBD1. The CDR3 consists of 11 residues. The V and J ends lost 4 bases and 7 bases, in that order; junction bases with no gene match: 2. Germline lookup yields CDR1 DFQATT and CDR2 SNEGSKA (reference sequence). The CDR3 bases are TGCAGTGCTACCGGACAGGGTGAAGCTTTCTTT. This gives the protein CSATGQGEAFF.